Listed here are 15 T cell receptor beta chains from one sample, sequenced in a study of shared clonotypes between healthy human individuals. Libraries were prepared by immunoSEQ multiplex PCR; TCRdb keeps only in-frame clonotypes and omits some of them. The data show about 2 million clones, approximately 94% seen once. Naive CD8 cells, CD45RO-negative and positively selected for CCR7, excluded terminally differentiated effector memory CD45RA+ cells. Sequencing was carried out using naive CD8+ T cells sorted from blood. Every receptor here comes from a man aged 18 to 30 in good health.

The V call is TRBV19, the J call TRBJ1-2; TRBD1 agrees at 7 bases. Germline assignment: CDR1 LNHDA and CDR2 SQIVND (reference sequence). The CDR3 consists of 14 residues. Trimming removed 5 bases from V and 8 bases from J; junction bases left unmatched: 11. CDR3 nucleotide sequence: TGTGCCAGTAGTCCCAGACAGGGCCCTTCGGGCTACACCTTC. Protein: CASSPRQGPSGYTF.

In the case of this clone: This CDR3 is also generated by other DNA sequences in the sample. The chain joins TRBV11-3 to TRBJ2-2, with D hard to call. Trimming took 5 bases from V and 6 from J, leaving 4 bases between them. Germline V CDR1 and CDR2: SGHNT, YENEEA. The length of the CDR3 is 11 residues. The chain's CDR3 is CASSLAGELFF. The CDR3 coding sequence is TGTGCCAGCAGCCTAGCCGGGGAGCTGTTTTTT.

The chain has TRBV19 and TRBJ2-5; D gene unclear. Germline V gives CDR1 LNHDA, CDR2 SQIVND (reference sequence). V was clipped by 0 bases and J by 2 bases, with 10 bases between them. The CDR3 contains 15 residues. CDR3 sequence: CASSIDRWGQETQYF. The CDR3 DNA follows: TGTGCCAGTAGTATAGACCGCTGGGGACAAGAGACCCAGTACTTC.

The rearrangement links TRBV13 to TRBJ2-5; TRBD1 agrees at 7 bases. Germline trimming cut 5 bases from V and 2 bases from J; bases unmatched to any gene: 8. The CDR3 is made up of 15 amino acids. Germline V gene data show CDR1 as PRHDT and CDR2 as FYEKMQ (reference sequence). CDR3 DNA sequence: TGTGCCAGCAGCGGCTCGGGACAGCTACAAGAGACCCAGTACTTC. The encoded protein is CASSGSGQLQETQYF. Using reference TRBV13 and TRBJ2-5 for the parts outside the CDR3, the full variable domain is AAGVIQSPRHLIKEKRETATLKCYPIPRHDTVYWYQQGPGQDPQFLISFYEKMQSDKGSIPDRFSAQQFSDYHSELNMSSLELGDSALYFCASSGSGQLQETQYFGPGTRLLVL.

This clone appeared a single time. The rearrangement joins TRBV28 to TRBJ2-7; no reliable D call. V was clipped by 0 bases and J by 0 bases, with 9 bases between them. The CDR3 covers 15 residues. Germline values: CDR1 MDHEN, CDR2 SYDVKM. The CDR3 reads CASSLWAESSYEQYF. The DNA for the CDR3 is TGTGCCAGCAGTTTATGGGCAGAAAGCTCCTACGAGCAGTACTTC.

Comment on this clone: Relative to the germline gene, one junction end is altered; a read error may explain this. The DNA for the CDR3 is TGTGCTAGCAGCTTATTCCCTACGTTGGCAGCGAGGGTGATGGAGACCCAGTACTTC. The encoded protein is CASSLFPTLAARVMETQYF. The rearrangement uses TRBV7-7 and TRBJ2-5; D is possibly TRBD2 (5 bases). Germline-derived CDR1 and CDR2 are SSHAT and FNYEAQ (reference sequence). There are 19 residues in the CDR3.

The genes are TRBV9 and TRBJ2-5; D is unresolved. Germline lookup yields CDR1 SGDLS and CDR2 YYNGEE. The CDR3 has 16 residues. V shed 0 bases and J shed 2 bases, with 14 bases lying between them. CDR3 sequence (DNA): TGTGCCAGCAGCGTAGCTGAGTCCTACTCTCAAGAGACCCAGTACTTC. Translating it yields CASSVAESYSQETQYF.

The CDR3 region has the DNA TGCGCCAGCAGCCAAGTGGGGGACCAAAAGCAGTATTTT. Protein: CASSQVGDQKQYF. V gene TRBV4-1 combines with J gene TRBJ2-3; D is tentatively TRBD1 or TRBD2 (5 bases each). Trimming left V 1 base short and J 11 bases short, with 13 bases between. The CDR3 runs 13 residues. CDR1 is MGHRA, CDR2 YSYEKL, per germline.

As for this clone: Other DNA sequences in the sample encode the same CDR3. The chain combines TRBV7-8 with TRBJ2-7; D uncertain. V dropped 1 base and J dropped 4 bases, with 5 bases sitting between them. Germline V gives CDR1 SGHVS, CDR2 FQNEAQ. CDR3 size: 12 residues. CDR3 coding DNA: TGTGCCAGCAGCTTAGAAGTGTACGAGCAGTACTTC. Translation gives CASSLEVYEQYF. The variable domain in full, completed from reference TRBV7-8 and TRBJ2-7, reads GAGVSQSPRYKVAKRGQDVALRCDPISGHVSLFWYQQALGQGPEFLTYFQNEAQLDKSGLPSDRFFAERPEGSVSTLKIQRTQQEDSAVYLCASSLEVYEQYFGPGTRLTVT.

This clone showed up just once. The V gene is TRBV4-1, the J gene TRBJ2-4; a weak D match, TRBD2 (6 bases). The V gene's germline CDR1 is MGHRA and CDR2 YSYEKL. V shed 3 bases and J shed 8 bases, with 20 bases lying between them. The CDR3 has 16 residues. The CDR3 sequence: CASSHRGGLPEDIQYF. The CDR3, as DNA: TGCGCCAGCAGCCACCGCGGAGGGCTCCCCGAGGACATTCAGTACTTC.

The V call is TRBV7-6, the J call TRBJ2-5; 9 bases are shared with TRBD1. The CDR3 spans 15 residues. V dropped 3 bases and J dropped 5; count of bases not matched to a gene: 7. Germline assignment: CDR1 SGHVS and CDR2 FNYEAQ. DNA of the CDR3: TGTGCCAGCAGCTTCCGGGACAGGGCAGCGGAGACCCAGTACTTC. This sequence encodes CASSFRDRAAETQYF.

The chain is built from TRBV10-1 and TRBJ2-7; either TRBD1 or TRBD2 may fit D (5 bases each). The germline V gene encodes CDR1 WNHNN and CDR2 SYGVQD (reference sequence). V was pared by 0 bases and J by 3 bases, with 18 bases between. CDR3 size: 17 residues. CDR3: CASSESTRGEKGYEQYF. The CDR3 DNA reads TGCGCCAGCAGTGAGTCGACTCGAGGGGAAAAGGGCTACGAGCAGTACTTC.

CDR3 sequence: CAINPGEDTEAFF. The CDR3 DNA sequence: TGTGCCATCAATCCCGGGGAGGACACTGAAGCTTTCTTT. V gene TRBV10-3 combines with J gene TRBJ1-1; D uncertain. V was trimmed by 7 bases and J by 3 bases, leaving 12 bases between them. This CDR3 region has 13 residues. Germline-derived CDR1 and CDR2 are ENHRY and SYGVKD.

The V and J genes are TRBV5-4 and TRBJ2-7; 12 bases are a match to TRBD1. CDR1 is SGHNT, CDR2 YYREEE, per germline (reference sequence). The junction had 10 bases not matched to a gene; V was cut back by 0 bases and J by 0 bases. The CDR3 runs 19 residues. This CDR3 reads CASSLEGTGGAASSYEQYF. The CDR3 DNA reads TGTGCCAGCAGCTTGGAGGGGACAGGGGGCGCGGCGAGCTCCTACGAGCAGTACTTC.

The chain couples TRBV15 to TRBJ2-7; D is undetermined. This CDR3 comprises 12 residues. The V end lost 0 bases, the J end lost 7 bases, and 7 bases lay between the germline ends. Germline CDR1 is LNHNV and CDR2 is YYDKDF (reference sequence). The CDR3 protein is CATSRDLNEQYF. In nucleotides, the CDR3 is TGTGCCACCAGCAGAGACTTGAATGAGCAGTACTTC.